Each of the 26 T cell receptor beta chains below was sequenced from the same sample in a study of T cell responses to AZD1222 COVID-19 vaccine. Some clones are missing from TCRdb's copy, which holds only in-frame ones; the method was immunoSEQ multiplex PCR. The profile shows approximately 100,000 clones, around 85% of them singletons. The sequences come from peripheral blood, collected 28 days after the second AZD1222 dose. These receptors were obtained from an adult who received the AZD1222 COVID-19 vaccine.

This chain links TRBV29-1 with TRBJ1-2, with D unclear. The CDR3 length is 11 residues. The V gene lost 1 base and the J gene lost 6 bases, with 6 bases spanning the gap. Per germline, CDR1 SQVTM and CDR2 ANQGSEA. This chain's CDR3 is CSVEGGDGYTF. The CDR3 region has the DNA TGCAGCGTTGAAGGGGGAGATGGCTACACCTTC.

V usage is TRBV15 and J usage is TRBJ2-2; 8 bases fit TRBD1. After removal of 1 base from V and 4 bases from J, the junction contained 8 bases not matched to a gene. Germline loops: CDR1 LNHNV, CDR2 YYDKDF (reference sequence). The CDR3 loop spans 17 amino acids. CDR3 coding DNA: TGTGCCACCAGCAGAGGTCCAGGGGGCGCGGGCACCGGGGAGCTGTTTTTT. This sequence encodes CATSRGPGGAGTGELFF.

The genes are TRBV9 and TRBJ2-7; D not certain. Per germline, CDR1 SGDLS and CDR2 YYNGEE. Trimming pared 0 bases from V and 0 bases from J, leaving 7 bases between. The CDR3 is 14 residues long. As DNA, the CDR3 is TGTGCCAGCAGCGTAGACCCCAGCTCCTACGAGCAGTACTTC. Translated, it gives CASSVDPSSYEQYF. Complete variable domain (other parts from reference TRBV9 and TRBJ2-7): DSGVTQTPKHLITATGQRVTLRCSPRSGDLSVYWYQQSLDQGLQFLIQYYNGEERAKGNILERFSAQQFPDLHSELNLSSLELGDSALYFCASSVDPSSYEQYFGPGTRLTVT.

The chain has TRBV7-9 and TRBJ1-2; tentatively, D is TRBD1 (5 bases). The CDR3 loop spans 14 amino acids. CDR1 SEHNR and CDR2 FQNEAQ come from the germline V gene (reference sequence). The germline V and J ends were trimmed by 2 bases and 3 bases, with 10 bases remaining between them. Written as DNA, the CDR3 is TGTGCCAGCAGCTTATCCGGAGGGGACTATGGCTACACCTTC. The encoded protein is CASSLSGGDYGYTF.

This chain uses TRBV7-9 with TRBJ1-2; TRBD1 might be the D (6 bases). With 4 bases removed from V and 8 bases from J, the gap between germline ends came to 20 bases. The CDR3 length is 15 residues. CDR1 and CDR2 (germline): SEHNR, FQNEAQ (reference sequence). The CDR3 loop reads CASSSTRGANTGYTF. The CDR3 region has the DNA TGTGCCAGCAGCTCCACACGGGGGGCGAATACGGGCTACACCTTC. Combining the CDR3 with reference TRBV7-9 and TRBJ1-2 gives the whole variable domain DTGVSQNPRHKITKRGQNVTFRCDPISEHNRLYWYRQTLGQGPEFLTYFQNEAQLEKSRLLSDRFSAERPKGSFSTLEIQRTEQGDSAMYLCASSSTRGANTGYTFGSGTRLTVV.

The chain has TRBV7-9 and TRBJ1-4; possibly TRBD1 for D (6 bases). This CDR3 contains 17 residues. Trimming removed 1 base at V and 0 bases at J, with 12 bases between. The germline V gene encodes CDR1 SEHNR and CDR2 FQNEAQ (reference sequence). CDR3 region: CASSLDGRGSTNEKLFF. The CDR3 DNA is TGTGCCAGCAGCTTAGACGGCAGGGGATCAACTAATGAAAAACTGTTTTTT.

CDR3 nucleotides: TGTGCCACCTCGGAGGGGCTAGCGGGGGTGGCAGATACGCAGTATTTT. Residues: CATSEGLAGVADTQYF. V usage is TRBV5-6 and J usage is TRBJ2-3, with 10 nucleotides matching TRBD2. Unmatched junction bases numbered 14, after V lost 9 bases and J lost 4 bases. The CDR3 is 16 residues long. Germline CDR1 SGHDT, CDR2 YYEEEE.

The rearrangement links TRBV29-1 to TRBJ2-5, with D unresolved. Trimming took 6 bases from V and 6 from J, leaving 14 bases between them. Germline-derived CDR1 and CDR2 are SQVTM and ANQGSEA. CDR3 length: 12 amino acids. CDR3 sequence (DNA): TGCAGCGTCGACTCAGGTTTAAAGACCCAGTACTTC. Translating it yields CSVDSGLKTQYF.

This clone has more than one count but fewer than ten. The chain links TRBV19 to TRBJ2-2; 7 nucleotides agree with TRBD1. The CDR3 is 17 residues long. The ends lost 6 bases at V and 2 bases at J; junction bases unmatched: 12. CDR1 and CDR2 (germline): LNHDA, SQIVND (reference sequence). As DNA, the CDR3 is TGTGCCAGTAGGCCGGGTACCGGGACAGATAACACCGGGGAGCTGTTTTTT. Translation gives CASRPGTGTDNTGELFF.

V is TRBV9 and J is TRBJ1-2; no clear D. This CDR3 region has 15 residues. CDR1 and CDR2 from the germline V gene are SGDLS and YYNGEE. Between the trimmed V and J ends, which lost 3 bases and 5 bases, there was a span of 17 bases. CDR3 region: CASSADSTGYYGYTF. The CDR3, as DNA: TGTGCCAGCAGCGCGGATTCTACCGGCTATTATGGCTACACCTTC. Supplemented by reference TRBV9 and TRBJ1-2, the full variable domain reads DSGVTQTPKHLITATGQRVTLRCSPRSGDLSVYWYQQSLDQGLQFLIQYYNGEERAKGNILERFSAQQFPDLHSELNLSSLELGDSALYFCASSADSTGYYGYTFGSGTRLTVV.

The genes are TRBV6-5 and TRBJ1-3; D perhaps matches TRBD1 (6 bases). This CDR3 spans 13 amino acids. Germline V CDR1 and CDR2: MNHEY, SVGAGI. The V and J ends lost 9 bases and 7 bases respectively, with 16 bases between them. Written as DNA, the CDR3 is TGTGCCAGTGCCCCACAGGGAGTTAACACCATATATTTT. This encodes CASAPQGVNTIYF.

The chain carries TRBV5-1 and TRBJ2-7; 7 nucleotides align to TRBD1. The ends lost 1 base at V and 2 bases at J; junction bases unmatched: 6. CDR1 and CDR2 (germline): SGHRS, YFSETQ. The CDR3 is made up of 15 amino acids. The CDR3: CASSLMTGITYEQYF. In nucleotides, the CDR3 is TGCGCCAGCAGCTTGATGACAGGGATTACCTACGAGCAGTACTTC.

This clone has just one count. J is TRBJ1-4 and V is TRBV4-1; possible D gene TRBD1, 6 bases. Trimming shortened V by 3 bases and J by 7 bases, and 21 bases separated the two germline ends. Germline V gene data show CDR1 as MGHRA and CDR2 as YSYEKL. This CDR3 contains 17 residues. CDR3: CASSQSPTGTQAEKLFF. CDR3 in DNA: TGCGCCAGCAGCCAGTCGCCAACAGGGACGCAAGCTGAAAAACTGTTTTTT.

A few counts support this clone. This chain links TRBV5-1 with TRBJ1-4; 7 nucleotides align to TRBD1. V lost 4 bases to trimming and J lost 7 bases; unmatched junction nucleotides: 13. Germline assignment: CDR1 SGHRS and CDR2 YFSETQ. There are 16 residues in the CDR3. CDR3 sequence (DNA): TGCGCCAGCAGCCCCATAGGAGGGGGCCAAGGTGAAAAACTGTTTTTT. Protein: CASSPIGGGQGEKLFF.

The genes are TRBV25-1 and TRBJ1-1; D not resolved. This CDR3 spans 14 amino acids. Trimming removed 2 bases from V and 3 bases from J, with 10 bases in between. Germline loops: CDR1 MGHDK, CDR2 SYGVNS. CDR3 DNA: TGTGCCAGCAGTGAAGGCAACAGACACACTGAAGCTTTCTTT. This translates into CASSEGNRHTEAFF.

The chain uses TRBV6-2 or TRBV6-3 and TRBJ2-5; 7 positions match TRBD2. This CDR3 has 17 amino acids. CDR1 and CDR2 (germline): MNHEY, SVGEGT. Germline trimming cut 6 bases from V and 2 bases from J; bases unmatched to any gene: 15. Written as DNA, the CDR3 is TGTGCCAGCAGCCGCCCACCGGGAGGCGGGAGTCAAGAGACCCAGTACTTC. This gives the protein CASSRPPGGGSQETQYF.

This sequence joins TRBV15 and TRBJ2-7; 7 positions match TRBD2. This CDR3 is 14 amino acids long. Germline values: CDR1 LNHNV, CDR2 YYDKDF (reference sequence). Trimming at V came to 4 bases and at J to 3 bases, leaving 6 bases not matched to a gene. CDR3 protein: CATSTSRDYYEQYF. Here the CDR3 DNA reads TGTGCCACCAGCACTTCGCGGGACTACTACGAGCAGTACTTC.

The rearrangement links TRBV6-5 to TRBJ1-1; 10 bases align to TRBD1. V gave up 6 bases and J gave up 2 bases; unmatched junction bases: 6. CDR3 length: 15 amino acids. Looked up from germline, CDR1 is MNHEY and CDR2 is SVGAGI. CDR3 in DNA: TGTGCCAGCAGCCAGACAGGGGGCCACAACACTGAAGCTTTCTTT. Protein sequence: CASSQTGGHNTEAFF.

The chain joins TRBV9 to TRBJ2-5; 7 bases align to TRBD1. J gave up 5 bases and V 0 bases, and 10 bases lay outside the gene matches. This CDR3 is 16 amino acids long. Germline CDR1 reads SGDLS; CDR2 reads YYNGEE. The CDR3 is CASSVGNGQEYETQYF. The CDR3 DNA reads TGTGCCAGCAGCGTAGGCAACGGACAGGAATACGAGACCCAGTACTTC.

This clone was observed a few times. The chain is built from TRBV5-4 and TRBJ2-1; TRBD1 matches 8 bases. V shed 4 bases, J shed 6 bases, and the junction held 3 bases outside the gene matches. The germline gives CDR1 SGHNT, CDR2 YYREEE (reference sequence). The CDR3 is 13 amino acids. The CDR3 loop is CASSRTGSNEQFF. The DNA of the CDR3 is TGTGCCAGCAGCAGGACAGGGTCCAATGAGCAGTTCTTC.

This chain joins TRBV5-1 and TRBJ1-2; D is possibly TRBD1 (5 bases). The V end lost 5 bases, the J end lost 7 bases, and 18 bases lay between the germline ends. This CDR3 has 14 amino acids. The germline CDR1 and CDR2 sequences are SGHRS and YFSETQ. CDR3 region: CASSGWQGGSGYTF. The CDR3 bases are TGCGCCAGCAGTGGTTGGCAGGGAGGATCTGGCTACACCTTC.

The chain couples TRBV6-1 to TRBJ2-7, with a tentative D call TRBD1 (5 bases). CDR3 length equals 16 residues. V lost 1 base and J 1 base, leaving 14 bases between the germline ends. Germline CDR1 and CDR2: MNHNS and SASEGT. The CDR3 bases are TGTGCCAGCAGTGAAGGGGGTTGGGGCCGATCCTACGAGCAGTACTTC. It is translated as CASSEGGWGRSYEQYF.

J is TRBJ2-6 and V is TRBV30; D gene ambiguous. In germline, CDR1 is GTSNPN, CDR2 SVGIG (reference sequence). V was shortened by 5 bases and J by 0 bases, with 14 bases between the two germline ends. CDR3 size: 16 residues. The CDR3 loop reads CAWSPRALSGANVLTF. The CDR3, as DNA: TGTGCCTGGTCCCCAAGGGCCCTCTCTGGGGCCAACGTCCTGACTTTC.

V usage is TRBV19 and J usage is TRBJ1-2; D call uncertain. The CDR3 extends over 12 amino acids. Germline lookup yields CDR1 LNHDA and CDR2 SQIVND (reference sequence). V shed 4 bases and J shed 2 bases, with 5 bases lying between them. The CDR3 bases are TGTGCCAGTAGTACCCTAAACTATGGCTACACCTTC. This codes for CASSTLNYGYTF.

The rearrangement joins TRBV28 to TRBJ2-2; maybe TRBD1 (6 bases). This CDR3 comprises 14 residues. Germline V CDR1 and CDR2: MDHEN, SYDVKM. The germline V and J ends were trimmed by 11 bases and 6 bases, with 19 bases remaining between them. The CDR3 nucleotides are TGTGCCTCCAGGGGCAGGGCGGTCGCCGGGGAGCTGTTTTTT. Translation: CASRGRAVAGELFF.

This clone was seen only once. CDR3 amino acids: CASSMQGATDTQYF. The CDR3 DNA reads as TGTGCCAGCAGTATGCAGGGGGCCACAGATACGCAGTATTTT. This chain uses TRBV2 with TRBJ2-3, with 8 bases identical to TRBD1. V trimming: 5 bases; J trimming: 2 bases; junction bases outside the gene matches: 3. The CDR3 extends over 14 amino acids. Germline V gene sequence: CDR1 SNHLY, CDR2 FYNNEI.